This T cell receptor (beta chain) comes out of a study of blood T cells in healthy people across ages. Study-level information: Using template switching, researchers captured about one barcoded beta molecule for each two T cells.

A few counts support this clonotype. As yet, its antigen is unknown. Extractions gave at least 6 micrograms of total RNA per sample. General study results and limits: PBMCs that were unsorted prevented a conclusive naive versus antigen-experienced comparison. Investigators treated diversity estimates from one million T cells as underestimates.

The authors ran a second PCR of 7 to 11 cycles using a sample-barcoded 5' primer and a J-beta primer mix. TCRdb ran MiXCR on the 5' RACE reads and lists one entry per CDR3 protein. Among fewer than 800,000 distinct CDR3 sequences listed, around 32% were seen once. The germline V and J ends were trimmed by 1 base and 2 bases, with 8 bases remaining between them. The CDR3 length is 15 residues. From germline, CDR1 is SGHTA and CDR2 FQGNSA. The TCR was taken from a woman older than 75 in good health. This rearrangement joins TRBV7-2 to TRBJ2-2; no reliable D call. Sequencing was done on a sample of blood. DNA for the CDR3: TGTGCCAGCAGCTTAGAACGGATAAACACCGGGGAGCTGTTTTTT. Translation: CASSLERINTGELFF.